One sample yielded the 14 T cell receptor beta chains listed below, sequenced in a study of neurological immune-mediated disorders. TCRdb re-called the 5' RACE reads through MiXCR, storing one row per CDR3 protein. The repertoire includes tens of thousands of distinct CDR3 sequences, 2.5% of them detected once, and 2.4% sits in the top ten. Sequences were obtained from PBMCs. These TCRs come from a man in his fifties or sixties with multiple sclerosis.

This clonotype was seen at least ten times. The chain couples TRBV3-1 to TRBJ1-2, with D tentatively TRBD1 (6 bases). The germline V gene has CDR1 LGHDT and CDR2 YNNKEL (reference sequence). The CDR3 spans 15 residues. Trimming removed 4 bases at V and 5 bases at J, with 17 bases between. CDR3 DNA sequence: TGTGCCAGCAGCCTCAGCCACAGGGTATCATATGGCTACACCTTC. Protein: CASSLSHRVSYGYTF. Looking up the rest from reference TRBV3-1 and TRBJ1-2 gives the full variable domain: DTAVSQTPKYLVTQMGNDKSIKCEQNLGHDTMYWYKQDSKKFLKIMFSYNNKELIINETVPNRFSPKSPDKAHLNLHINSLELGDSAVYFCASSLSHRVSYGYTFGSGTRLTVV.

In its sample, this clonotype was seen many times. V gene TRBV25-1 combines with J gene TRBJ2-4; the D gene could be TRBD1 or TRBD2 (7 bases each). V lost 2 bases to trimming and J lost 0 bases, with 11 bases between them. The germline gives CDR1 MGHDK, CDR2 SYGVNS. The CDR3 length is 16 residues. CDR3: CASSESGTVAKNIQYF. The CDR3 bases are TGTGCCAGCAGTGAAAGCGGGACAGTAGCCAAAAACATTCAGTACTTC.

The rearrangement joins TRBV10-1 to TRBJ2-7; 8 bases line up with TRBD1. The CDR3 has 14 amino acids. Trimming cost V 2 bases and J 2 bases; bases outside gene matches: 2. Germline V gives CDR1 WNHNN, CDR2 SYGVQD (reference sequence). This CDR3 is CASSEGTGAYEQYF. CDR3 DNA: TGCGCCAGCAGTGAGGGGACAGGAGCCTACGAGCAGTACTTC.

This clonotype has ten or more counts. The V gene is TRBV24-1, the J gene TRBJ1-5, with D hard to call. The CDR3 spans 12 residues. CDR1 and CDR2 (germline): KGHDR, SFDVKD. The germline V and J ends were trimmed by 4 bases and 3 bases, with 3 bases remaining between them. The CDR3 sequence is CATSENNQPQHF. As DNA, the CDR3 is TGTGCCACCAGTGAAAACAATCAGCCCCAGCATTTT.

This clonotype was detected ten times or more. The chain carries TRBV6-5 and TRBJ1-1, with D unclear. Trimming stripped 1 base from V and 8 bases from J, with 11 bases between. This CDR3 region has 13 residues. CDR1 is MNHEY, CDR2 SVGAGI, per germline. The CDR3 nucleotides are TGTGCCAGCAGTTACTTCAGGAGTCGGGAAGCTTTCTTT. Translating it yields CASSYFRSREAFF.

This clonotype was seen many times. This sequence joins TRBV6-5 and TRBJ1-1; D uncertain. From germline, CDR1 is MNHEY and CDR2 SVGAGI. This CDR3 comprises 13 residues. Trimming cost V 0 bases and J 1 base, with 3 bases left between them. The CDR3 coding sequence is TGTGCCAGCAGTTACTCACAGAACACTGAAGCTTTCTTT. Its translation: CASSYSQNTEAFF.

This clonotype was recorded a few times. CDR3 sequence (DNA): TGTGCCAGCACCCTCGGGGGCCCAGAGGATGGGGAAGCTTTCTTT. Amino acid sequence: CASTLGGPEDGEAFF. The genes are TRBV18 and TRBJ1-1; D is perhaps TRBD1 (6 bases). The CDR3 is 15 residues long. Germline V gene lookup returns CDR1 KGHSH and CDR2 LQKENI. Trimming cost V 8 bases and J 8 bases, with 24 bases left between them.

Concerning this clonotype itself: Germline and junction disagree at one end, which may indicate a read error. The rearrangement links TRBV7-2 to TRBJ1-5, with D tentatively TRBD1 (5 bases). The CDR3 is made up of 13 amino acids. Germline CDR1 is SGHTA and CDR2 is FQGNSA. CDR3 region: CASSFQGREPQNF. Here the CDR3 DNA reads TGTGCCAGCAGCTTCCAGGGAAGGGAGCCCCAGAATTTT.

In its sample, this clonotype was seen many times. The chain couples TRBV7-9 to TRBJ1-1; TRBD1 matches at 7 bases. After removal of 6 bases from V and 0 bases from J, the junction contained 7 bases not matched to a gene. The CDR3 is 15 amino acids. Germline CDR1 is SEHNR and CDR2 is FQNEAQ (reference sequence). As DNA, the CDR3 is TGTGCCAGCAGTCCTCAAACAGGGGTGAACACTGAAGCTTTCTTT. It encodes CASSPQTGVNTEAFF.

This clonotype was counted ten times or more. An end of the junction does not agree with germline; a read error may underlie this. The gene calls are TRBV7-9 and TRBJ2-1; TRBD2 agrees at 12 bases. The CDR3 has 17 residues. Per the germline V gene, CDR1 is SEHNR and CDR2 is FQNEAQ (reference sequence). CDR3 residues: CASTLWPTSGGYNEQFF. The CDR3 DNA sequence: TGTGCCAGCACCTTATGGCCGACTAGCGGGGGTTACAATGAGCAGTTCTTC.

This clonotype was detected many times. CDR3 amino acids: CASSAGPASYEQYF. The CDR3 region has the DNA TGTGCCAGCAGCGCGGGACCGGCATCCTACGAGCAGTACTTC. The chain joins TRBV7-2 to TRBJ2-7; weak D call: TRBD2 (6 bases). The CDR3 consists of 14 residues. The germline V gene has CDR1 SGHTA and CDR2 FQGNSA. The V end was cut by 5 bases, the J end by 1 base, with 12 bases between.

This clonotype was counted at least ten times. The J gene is TRBJ2-5, the V gene TRBV28; TRBD2 aligns across 7 bases. Germline loops: CDR1 MDHEN, CDR2 SYDVKM. The J segment lost 1 base and the V segment lost 6 bases, leaving 5 bases of the junction unmatched. The CDR3 is made up of 14 amino acids. The CDR3 DNA reads TGTGCCAGCAGCCGAGCGGGGCTCCAAGAGACCCAGTACTTC. The encoded protein is CASSRAGLQETQYF.

This clonotype came up many times. The chain uses TRBV5-1 and TRBJ2-5, with D perhaps matching TRBD1 (6 bases). The CDR3 extends over 16 amino acids. CDR1 SGHRS and CDR2 YFSETQ come from the germline V gene. Between the trimmed V and J ends, which lost 6 bases and 5 bases, there was a span of 23 bases. CDR3 sequence: CASNMGRGTANETQYF. The CDR3 nucleotides read TGCGCCAGCAATATGGGTAGGGGGACGGCCAACGAGACCCAGTACTTC.

This clonotype was picked up many times. The V and J genes are TRBV2 and TRBJ2-1, with 12 bases matching TRBD2. The CDR3 length is 15 residues. V dropped 6 bases and J dropped 9; count of bases not matched to a gene: 9. The V gene's germline CDR1 is SNHLY and CDR2 FYNNEI. The CDR3: CASSWSSGGAIEQFF. CDR3 DNA: TGTGCCAGCAGCTGGTCTAGCGGGGGGGCCATTGAGCAGTTCTTC.